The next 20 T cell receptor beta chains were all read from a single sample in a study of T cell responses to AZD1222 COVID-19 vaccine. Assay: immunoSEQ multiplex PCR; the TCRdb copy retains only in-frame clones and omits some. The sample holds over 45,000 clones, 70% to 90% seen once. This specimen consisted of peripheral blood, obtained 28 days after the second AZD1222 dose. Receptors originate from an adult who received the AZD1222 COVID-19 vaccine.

CDR3 coding DNA: TGCAGCGCCGGACTAGCGGGAAACATTCAGTACTTC. Its translation is CSAGLAGNIQYF. V usage is TRBV29-1 and J usage is TRBJ2-4; 11 bases align to TRBD2. The germline V gene encodes CDR1 SQVTM and CDR2 ANQGSEA. The J segment lost 6 bases and the V segment lost 7 bases, leaving 2 bases of the junction unmatched. The CDR3 sequence is 12 residues long.

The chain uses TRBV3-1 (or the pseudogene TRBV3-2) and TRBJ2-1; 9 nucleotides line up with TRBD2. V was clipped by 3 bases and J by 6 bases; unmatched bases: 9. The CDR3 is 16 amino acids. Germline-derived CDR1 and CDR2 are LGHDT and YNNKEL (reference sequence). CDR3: CASSQFNSGSGNEQFF. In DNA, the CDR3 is TGTGCCAGCAGCCAGTTTAATAGCGGGAGTGGCAATGAGCAGTTCTTC.

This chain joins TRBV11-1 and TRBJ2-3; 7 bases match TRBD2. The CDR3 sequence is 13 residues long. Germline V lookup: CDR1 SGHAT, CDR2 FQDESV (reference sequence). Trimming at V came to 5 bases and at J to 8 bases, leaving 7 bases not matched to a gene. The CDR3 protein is CASSPTGRGTQYF. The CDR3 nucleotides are TGTGCCAGCAGCCCCACGGGGAGGGGTACGCAGTATTTT.

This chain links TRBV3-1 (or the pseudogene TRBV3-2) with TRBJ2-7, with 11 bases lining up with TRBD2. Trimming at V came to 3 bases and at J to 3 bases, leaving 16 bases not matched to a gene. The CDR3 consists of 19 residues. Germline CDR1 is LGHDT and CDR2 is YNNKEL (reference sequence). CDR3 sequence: CASSHFPTVAGGPRYEQYF. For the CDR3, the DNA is TGTGCCAGCAGCCATTTTCCGACGGTAGCGGGAGGGCCTCGCTACGAGCAGTACTTC.

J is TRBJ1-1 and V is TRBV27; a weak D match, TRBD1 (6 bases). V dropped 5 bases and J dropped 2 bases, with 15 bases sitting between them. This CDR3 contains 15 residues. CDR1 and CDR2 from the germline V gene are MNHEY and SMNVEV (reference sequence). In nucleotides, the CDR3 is TGTGCCAGCAGTCTTCGGGGGGCGAGAAACACTGAAGCTTTCTTT. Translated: CASSLRGARNTEAFF.

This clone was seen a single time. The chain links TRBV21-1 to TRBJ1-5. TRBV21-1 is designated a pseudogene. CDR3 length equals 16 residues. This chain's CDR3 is CASSKVGELCNQPQHF. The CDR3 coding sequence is TGTGCCAGCAGCAAAGTTGGGGAGCTATGCAATCAGCCCCAGCATTTT.

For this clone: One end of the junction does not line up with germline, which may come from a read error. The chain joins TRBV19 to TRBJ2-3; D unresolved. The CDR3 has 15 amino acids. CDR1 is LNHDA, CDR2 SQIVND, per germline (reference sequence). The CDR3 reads CASSIGGGRGDRQYF. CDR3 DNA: TGTGCCAGTAGTATAGGAGGCGGACGTGGTGATAGGCAGTATTTT.

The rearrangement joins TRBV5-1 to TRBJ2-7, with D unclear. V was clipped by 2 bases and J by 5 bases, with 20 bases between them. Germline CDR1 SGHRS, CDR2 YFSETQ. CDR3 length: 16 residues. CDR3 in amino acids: CASSLNMGLYGHEQYF. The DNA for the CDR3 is TGCGCCAGCAGCTTAAATATGGGCTTATACGGCCACGAGCAGTACTTC.

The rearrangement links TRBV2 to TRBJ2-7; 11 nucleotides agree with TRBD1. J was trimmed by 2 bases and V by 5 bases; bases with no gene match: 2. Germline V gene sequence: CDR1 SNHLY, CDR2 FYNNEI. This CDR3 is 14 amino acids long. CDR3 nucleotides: TGTGCCAGCAGTTGGGGACAGGGGGCCTACGAGCAGTACTTC. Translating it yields CASSWGQGAYEQYF.

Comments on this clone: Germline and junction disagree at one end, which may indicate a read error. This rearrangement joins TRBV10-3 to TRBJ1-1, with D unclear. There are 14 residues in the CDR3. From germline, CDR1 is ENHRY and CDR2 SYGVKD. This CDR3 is CAISEVIGNSEAFF. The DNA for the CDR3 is TGTGCCATCAGTGAGGTCATAGGGAACTCTGAAGCTTTCTTT.

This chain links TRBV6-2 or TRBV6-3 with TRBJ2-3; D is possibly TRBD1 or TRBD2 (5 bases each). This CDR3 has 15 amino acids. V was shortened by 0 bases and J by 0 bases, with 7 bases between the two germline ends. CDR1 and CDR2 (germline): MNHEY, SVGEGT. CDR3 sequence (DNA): TGTGCCAGCAGTTACTCTTGGGACAGCACAGATACGCAGTATTTT. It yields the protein CASSYSWDSTDTQYF.

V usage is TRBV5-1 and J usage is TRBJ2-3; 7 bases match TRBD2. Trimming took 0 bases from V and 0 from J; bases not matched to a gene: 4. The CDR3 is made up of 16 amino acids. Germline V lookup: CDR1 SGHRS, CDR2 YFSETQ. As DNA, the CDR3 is TGCGCCAGCAGCTTGGTTCTAGCGGAAAGCACAGATACGCAGTATTTT. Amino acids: CASSLVLAESTDTQYF.

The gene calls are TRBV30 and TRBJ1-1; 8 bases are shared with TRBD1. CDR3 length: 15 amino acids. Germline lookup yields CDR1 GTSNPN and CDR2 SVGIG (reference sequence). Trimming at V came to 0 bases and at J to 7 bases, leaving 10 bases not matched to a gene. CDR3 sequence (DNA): TGTGCCTGGAGTGTACATAGACAGGGGTTTTTTGAAGCTTTCTTT. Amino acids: CAWSVHRQGFFEAFF. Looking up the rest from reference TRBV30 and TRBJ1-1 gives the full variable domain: SQTIHQWPATLVQPVGSPLSLECTVEGTSNPNLYWYRQAAGRGLQLLFYSVGIGQISSEVPQNLSASRPQDRQFILSSKKLLLSDSGFYLCAWSVHRQGFFEAFFGQGTRLTVV.

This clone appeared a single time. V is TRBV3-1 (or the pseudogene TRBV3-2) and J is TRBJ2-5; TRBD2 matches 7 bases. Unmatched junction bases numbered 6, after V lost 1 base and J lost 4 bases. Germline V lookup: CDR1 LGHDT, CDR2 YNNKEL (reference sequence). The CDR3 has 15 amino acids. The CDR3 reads CASSQGVSGGETQYF. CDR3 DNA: TGTGCCAGCAGCCAAGGTGTTTCGGGGGGAGAGACCCAGTACTTC.

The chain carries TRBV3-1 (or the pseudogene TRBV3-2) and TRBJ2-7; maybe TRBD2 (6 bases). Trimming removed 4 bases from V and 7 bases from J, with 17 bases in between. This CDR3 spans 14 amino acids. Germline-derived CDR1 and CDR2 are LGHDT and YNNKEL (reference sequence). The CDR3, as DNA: TGTGCCAGCAGCCGACTGGGACTCGTCAGGGAGCAGTACTTC. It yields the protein CASSRLGLVREQYF.

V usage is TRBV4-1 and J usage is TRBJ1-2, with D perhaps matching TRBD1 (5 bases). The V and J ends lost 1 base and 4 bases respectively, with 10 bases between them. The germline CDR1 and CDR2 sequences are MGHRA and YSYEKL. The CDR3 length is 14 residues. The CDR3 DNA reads TGCGCCAGCAGCCAAGGACAGTCCTCCTATGGCTACACCTTC. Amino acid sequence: CASSQGQSSYGYTF.

CDR3 sequence reads: CASSQMGQGARGYTF. For the CDR3, the DNA is TGTGCCAGCAGCCAAATGGGACAGGGGGCTCGTGGCTACACCTTC. The chain uses TRBV3-1 (or the pseudogene TRBV3-2) and TRBJ1-2; 12 positions agree with TRBD1. From germline, CDR1 is LGHDT and CDR2 YNNKEL (reference sequence). Trimming cost V 2 bases and J 7 bases; bases outside gene matches: 5. This CDR3 has 15 amino acids.

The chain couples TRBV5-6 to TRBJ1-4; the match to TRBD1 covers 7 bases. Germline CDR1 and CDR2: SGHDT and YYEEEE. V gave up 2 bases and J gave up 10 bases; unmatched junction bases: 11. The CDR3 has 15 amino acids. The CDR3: CASSFGQALRGKLFF. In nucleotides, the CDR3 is TGTGCCAGCAGCTTCGGACAGGCTCTAAGAGGAAAACTGTTTTTT. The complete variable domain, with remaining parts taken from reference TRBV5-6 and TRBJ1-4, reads DAGVTQSPTHLIKTRGQQVTLRCSPKSGHDTVSWYQQALGQGPQFIFQYYEEEERQRGNFPDRFSGHQFPNYSSELNVNALLLGDSALYLCASSFGQALRGKLFFGSGTQLSVL.

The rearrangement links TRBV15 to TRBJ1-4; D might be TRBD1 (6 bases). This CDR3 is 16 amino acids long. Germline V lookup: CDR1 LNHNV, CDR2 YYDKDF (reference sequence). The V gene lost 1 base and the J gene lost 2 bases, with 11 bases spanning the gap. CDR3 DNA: TGTGCCACCAGCAGAGGGGGGGCAACGACTAATGAAAAACTGTTTTTT. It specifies CATSRGGATTNEKLFF.

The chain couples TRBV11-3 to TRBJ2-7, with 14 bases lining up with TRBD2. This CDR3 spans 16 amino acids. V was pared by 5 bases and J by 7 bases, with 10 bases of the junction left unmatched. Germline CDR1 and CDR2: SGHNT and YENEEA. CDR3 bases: TGTGCCAGCAGCGTCTCCGGGACTAGCGGGAGACGGGAGCAGTACTTC. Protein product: CASSVSGTSGRREQYF.